These T cell receptor beta chains were read from a single sample in a study of cytomegalovirus exposure and HLA in healthy donors. TCRdb keeps only in-frame clones here, not all; method: immunoSEQ multiplex PCR. The data hold roughly 200,000 clones, with over 80% observed a single time. The sample taken for sequencing was PBMCs. The receptors shown here come from a boy between 2 and 10 years old in good health and CMV-seronegative. CDR3s include the opening cysteine and the closing phenylalanine or tryptophan. The order of the fields is J gene, D gene, V gene, clone size, CDR3 protein. D genes are given only for firm matches. Only part of the rows carry a size: once, few, many, or a class if the clone is expanded.

>TRBJ2-7|TRBD2|TRBV5-4|.
CASSRLAGDTYEQYF
>TRBJ1-2|TRBD1|TRBV18|.
CASSPPGQGVNYGYTF
>TRBJ1-4|TRBD1|TRBV6-1|.
CASRNRGPNEKLFF
>TRBJ2-3|.|TRBV4-2|.
CASSQVRRQTTDTQYF
>TRBJ2-7|.|TRBV27|.
CASRSFSYEQYF
>TRBJ1-2|.|TRBV9|.
CASSMRGGDGYTF
>TRBJ2-1|TRBD2|TRBV5-1|.
CASSLASGGWSSYNEQFF
>TRBJ2-7|.|TRBV10-1|.
CASSERNRIYEQYF
>TRBJ2-7|TRBD1|TRBV11-2|few
CASSSGTGPQYEQYF
>TRBJ2-1|.|TRBV9|once
CASSVGHYNEQFF
>TRBJ2-6|TRBD2|TRBV5-1|few
CASSSSGDSGANVLTF
>TRBJ1-1|.|TRBV10-3|.
CAISEPGQQNTEAFF
>TRBJ1-4|.|TRBV11-3|.
CASSLDRMEGADEKLFF
>TRBJ1-5|.|TRBV19|.
CASSIGPGGPQHF
>TRBJ2-7|.|TRBV30|.
CAWSGQTHEQYF
>TRBJ2-7|.|TRBV4-1|.
CASSQVGGKGNEQYF
>TRBJ2-7|.|TRBV7-9|.
CASSFNPSTGSYEQYF
>TRBJ2-7|.|TRBV5-6|few
CASSLAVGSYEQYF
>TRBJ1-2|TRBD1|TRBV5-5|.
CASSIRQGAGYGYTF
>TRBJ1-4|TRBD1|TRBV2|.
CASSSGTGGEKLFF
>TRBJ2-1|TRBD2|TRBV11-1|.
CASSPASGGDNEQFF
>TRBJ2-7|TRBD1|TRBV30|.
CAWSVRGTGREQYF
>TRBJ1-3|TRBD1|TRBV2|.
CASTSGTALNSGNTIYF
>TRBJ1-2|TRBD1|TRBV6-6|.
CASSLTGGADYGYTF
>TRBJ1-2|.|TRBV14|few
CASSQVNEAYGYTF
>TRBJ1-3|TRBD1|TRBV5-1|.
CASSPTGGEGNTIYF
>TRBJ1-1|.|TRBV27|once
CASSPLFRMNTEAFF
>TRBJ1-3|.|TRBV30|.
CAWSRNRAENTIYF
>TRBJ2-3|.|TRBV7-2|.
CASSLPLAPSTDTQYF
>TRBJ2-7|TRBD2|TRBV5-1|.
CASTLGGFGYEQYF
>TRBJ1-5|.|TRBV6-5|.
CASSDFQGNQPQHF
>TRBJ2-1|TRBD2|TRBV6-6|once
CASSYEAGGHYNEQFF